This T cell receptor (beta chain) was captured in a study of blood T cell repertoires in COVID-19. Study overall: Samples came from the United States, Italy and Spain, spanning acute and convalescent COVID-19. Nucleic acid was either cDNA or gDNA, and it came from T cells, B-cell-depleted T cells, or PBMCs.

Clones were sequenced by immunoSEQ multiplex PCR, and TCRdb holds only the in-frame ones, with some missing. The table lists about 240,000 clones, about 80% of them singletons. V was shortened by 4 bases and J by 3 bases, with 4 bases between the two germline ends. Per germline, CDR1 SGHTA and CDR2 FQGNSA. CDR3 length: 11 residues. The sample consisted of peripheral blood. The chain joins TRBV7-2 to TRBJ2-7; D remains ambiguous. The sequence was obtained from a young man who had recovered from COVID-19. The CDR3 region is CASSSNYEQYF. CDR3 sequence (DNA): TGTGCCAGCAGCTCCAACTACGAGCAGTACTTC.